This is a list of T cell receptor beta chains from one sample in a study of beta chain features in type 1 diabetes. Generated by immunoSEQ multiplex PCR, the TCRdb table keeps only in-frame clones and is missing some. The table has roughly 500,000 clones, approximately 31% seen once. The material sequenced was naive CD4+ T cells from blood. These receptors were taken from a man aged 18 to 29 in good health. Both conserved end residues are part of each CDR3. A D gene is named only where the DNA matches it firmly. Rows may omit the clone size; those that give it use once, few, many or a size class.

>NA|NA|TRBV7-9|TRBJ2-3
TGTGCCAGCGTGCTTCGGGATCGATTGGCAGATACGCAGTATTTT
CASVLRDRLADTQYF
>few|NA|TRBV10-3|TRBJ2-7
TGTGCCATCGGGAACCCTCGAGATTCCTACGAGCAGTACTTC
CAIGNPRDSYEQYF
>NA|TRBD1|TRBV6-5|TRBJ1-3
TGTGCCAGCAGTCCCACAGGGGGCCCAGGAAACACCATATATTTT
CASSPTGGPGNTIYF
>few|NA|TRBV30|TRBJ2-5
TGTGCCTGGAGTGTACAGCAGGAGACCCAGTACTTC
CAWSVQQETQYF
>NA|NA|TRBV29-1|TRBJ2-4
TGCAGCGTTGTGAGGGAGAGCATCAGGGAAAACATTCAGTACTTC
CSVVRESIRENIQYF
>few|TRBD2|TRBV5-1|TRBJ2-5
TGCGCCAGCAGCTTGTCCCTAGCGGCGTCACTGGAAGAGACCCAGTACTTC
CASSLSLAASLEETQYF
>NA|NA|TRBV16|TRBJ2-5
TGTGCCAGCAGCCAAGGCGCCAGGGGTGAGGAGACCCAGTACTTC
CASSQGARGEETQYF
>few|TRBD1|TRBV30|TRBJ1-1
TGTGCCTTCGACAGGGGGCTTCGAAACACTGAAGCTTTCTTT
CAFDRGLRNTEAFF
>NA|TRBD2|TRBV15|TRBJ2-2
TGTGCCACCAGCAGAGATCTCGGGAGGGAGGGAAGCGGGGAGCTGTTTTTT
CATSRDLGREGSGELFF
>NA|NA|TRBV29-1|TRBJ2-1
TGCAGCGTTGGAAGGGGAGGAGAGCAGTTCTTC
CSVGRGGEQFF
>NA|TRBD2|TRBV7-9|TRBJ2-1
TGTGCCAGCAGCCCCACTAGCGGACCATACAATGAGCAGTTCTTC
CASSPTSGPYNEQFF
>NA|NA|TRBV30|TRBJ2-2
TGTGCCTGGAGGACGGCTCCGGACACCGGGGAGCTGTTTTTT
CAWRTAPDTGELFF
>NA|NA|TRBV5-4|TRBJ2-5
TGTGCCAGCAGCTTGGTGGTTTCAGAGACCCAGTACTTC
CASSLVVSETQYF
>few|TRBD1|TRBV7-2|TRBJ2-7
TGTGCCAGCAGCTTCCCCAGACAGGGTGCCTCCTACGAGCAGTACTTC
CASSFPRQGASYEQYF
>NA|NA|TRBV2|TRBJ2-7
TGTGCCAGCAGTGAAGGGCGAACCTCGGACGAGCAGTACTTC
CASSEGRTSDEQYF
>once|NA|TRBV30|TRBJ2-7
TGTGCCTGGACAGGGGGCCTTTCGGCGGGAGTAGGGCCCTACGAGCAGTACTTC
CAWTGGLSAGVGPYEQYF
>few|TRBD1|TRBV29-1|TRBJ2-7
TGCAGCGTTGACTTCTCACAGGGGACGAGCGAGCAGTACTTC
CSVDFSQGTSEQYF
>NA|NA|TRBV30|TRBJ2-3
TGTGCCTGGAGTGCCACTCCCGATACGCAGTATTTT
CAWSATPDTQYF
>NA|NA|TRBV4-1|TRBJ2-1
TGCGCCAGCAGCCAGGAGACAGACCTTCGGCCACAGTTCTTC
CASSQETDLRPQFF
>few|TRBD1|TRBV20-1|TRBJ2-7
TGCAGTGCGCCGACAGGGGCCGAGCAGTACTTC
CSAPTGAEQYF
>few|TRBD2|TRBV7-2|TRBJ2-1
TGTGCCAGCAGCACCTTAGCGGGAGATCACAATGAGCAGTTCTTC
CASSTLAGDHNEQFF
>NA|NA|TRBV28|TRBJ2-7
TGTGCCAGCAGGCCTCCGGGACACCTTTACGAGCAGTACTTC
CASRPPGHLYEQYF
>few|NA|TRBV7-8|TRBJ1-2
TGTGCCAGCAGCTTTACAGGGATCCCTGGCTACACCTTC
CASSFTGIPGYTF
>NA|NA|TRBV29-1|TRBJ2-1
TGCAGCGTTGCCTCGGACCTGTCGAATGAGCAGTTCTTC
CSVASDLSNEQFF
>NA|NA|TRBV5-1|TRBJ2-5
TGCGCCAGCAGCTCCCTGACAGGAACGGAGACCCAGTACTTC
CASSSLTGTETQYF
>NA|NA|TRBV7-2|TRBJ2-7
TGTGCCAGCAGCTTAATCGGTGGTCCGGACTTC
CASSLIGGPDF
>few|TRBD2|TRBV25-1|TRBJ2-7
TGTGCCAGCAGTGAATGGGGACTACTCCCGCGGGAGCAGTACTTC
CASSEWGLLPREQYF
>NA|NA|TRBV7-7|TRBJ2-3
TGTGCCAGCAGCGCCGAGATCACAGATACGCAGTATTTT
CASSAEITDTQYF
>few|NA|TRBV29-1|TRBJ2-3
TGCAGCGGCGAGCAGGACACAGATACGCAGTATTTT
CSGEQDTDTQYF
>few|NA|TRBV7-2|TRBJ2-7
TGTGCCAGCAGCTCAGGGCCCTTATACGAGCAGTACTTC
CASSSGPLYEQYF
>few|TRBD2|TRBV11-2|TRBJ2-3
TGTGCCAGCAGCATGAGACTAGCGGGATTCGCAGATACGCAGTATTTT
CASSMRLAGFADTQYF
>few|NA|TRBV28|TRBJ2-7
TGTGCCAGCAGCGCGGCGGGACCAGGATCCGTCGAGCAGTACTTC
CASSAAGPGSVEQYF
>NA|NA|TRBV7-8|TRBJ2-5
TGTGCCAGCAGCCGAGGGCCGACCGAGACCCAGTACTTC
CASSRGPTETQYF
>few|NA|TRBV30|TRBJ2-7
TGTGCCTCGGGTCAGCACGAGCAGTACTTC
CASGQHEQYF
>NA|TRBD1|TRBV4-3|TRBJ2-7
TGCGCCAGCAGCCAAGCGGGACAGGGGCTATACGAGCAGTACTTC
CASSQAGQGLYEQYF
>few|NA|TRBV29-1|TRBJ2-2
TGCAGCGTTGACAGGCAGGGAGGCGGGGAGCTGTTTTTT
CSVDRQGGGELFF
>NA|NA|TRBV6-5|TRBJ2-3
TGTGCCAGCAGTTACCCATCTAGCACAGATACGCAGTATTTT
CASSYPSSTDTQYF
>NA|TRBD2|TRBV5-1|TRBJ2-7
TGCGCCAGCAGCTACGCGCACCCGACTAGCGGGAGGTCCTACGAGCAGTACTTC
CASSYAHPTSGRSYEQYF
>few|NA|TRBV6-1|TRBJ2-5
TGTGCCAGCAGTGCAAAAGGGCAGACCCAGTACTTC
CASSAKGQTQYF
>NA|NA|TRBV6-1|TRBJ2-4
TGTGCCAGCAGACAGCAAAACATTCAGTACTTC
CASRQQNIQYF